This entry lists 32 T cell receptor beta chains sequenced from one sample in a study of T cells in Graves' hyperthyroidism and ophthalmopathy. TCR beta CDR3 region amplification was performed from RNA transcripts. The HTBI primer set was used in a first-round RT-PCR of the TCR CDR3. TCRdb re-analysed the multiplex PCR reads in MiXCR, keeping a single row per CDR3 protein. The table shows a few hundred thousand distinct CDR3 sequences, with around 14% occurring only once. Sample: blood. All receptors derive from a woman in her 30s with Graves' hyperthyroidism.

This clonotype was observed a handful of times. This rearrangement joins TRBV20-1 to TRBJ2-5; D ambiguous. Germline V gives CDR1 DFQATT, CDR2 SNEGSKA (reference sequence). Trimming took off 2 bases at V and 1 base at J, with 17 bases between the two ends. CDR3 size: 16 residues. CDR3 sequence reads: CSARPFSLDLQETQYF. In DNA, the CDR3 is TGCAGTGCTAGACCGTTTAGTCTAGATCTCCAAGAGACCCAGTACTTC.

This clonotype came up a few times. The chain links TRBV7-2 to TRBJ2-1; TRBD1 is a possible D gene (6 bases). Trimming removed 3 bases from V and 10 bases from J, with 16 bases in between. This CDR3 has 14 residues. Per germline, CDR1 SGHTA and CDR2 FQGNSA. This CDR3 reads CASSLLGTTSEQFF. The CDR3 DNA sequence: TGTGCCAGCAGCTTGCTCGGGACAACCTCGGAGCAGTTCTTC.

This clonotype showed up just a few times. The chain uses TRBV7-9 and TRBJ2-6; either TRBD1 or TRBD2 may fit D (5 bases each). Germline CDR1 reads SEHNR; CDR2 reads FQNEAQ (reference sequence). CDR3 length equals 18 residues. The V gene lost 2 bases and the J gene lost 0 bases, with 14 bases spanning the gap. The chain's CDR3 is CASSLRPGRYSGANVLTF. In nucleotides, the CDR3 is TGTGCCAGCAGCTTACGTCCGGGGCGCTACTCTGGGGCCAACGTCCTGACTTTC.

The rearrangement links TRBV19 to TRBJ1-1; possibly TRBD1 for D (6 bases). This CDR3 is built from 15 residues. Trimming left V 4 bases short and J 0 bases short, with 12 bases between. Germline-derived CDR1 and CDR2 are LNHDA and SQIVND (reference sequence). CDR3 residues: CASSSPTGLNTEAFF. In DNA form, the CDR3 reads TGTGCCAGTAGTAGCCCCACAGGGCTGAACACTGAAGCTTTCTTT.

This clonotype was seen many times. This sequence joins TRBV10-2 and TRBJ2-5; 12 bases are shared with TRBD2. This CDR3 comprises 17 residues. J lost 1 base, V lost 7 bases, and 10 bases had no gene match. The V gene's germline CDR1 is WSHSY and CDR2 SAAADI. CDR3 loop: CASKELAGGTIQETQYF. DNA for the CDR3: TGCGCCAGCAAGGAACTAGCGGGAGGAACAATCCAAGAGACCCAGTACTTC.

This clonotype was observed at least ten times. J is TRBJ2-5 and V is TRBV27; tentative D call: TRBD2 (6 bases). The V gene's germline CDR1 is MNHEY and CDR2 SMNVEV (reference sequence). The CDR3 sequence is 15 residues long. Trimming removed 5 bases at V and 5 bases at J, with 18 bases between. The CDR3 DNA reads as TGTGCCAGCAGTCCCCGGCGGGATACTGGGGAGACCCAGTACTTC. Translating gives CASSPRRDTGETQYF.

This clonotype was seen ten or more times. The V and J genes are TRBV28 and TRBJ2-7; 7 nucleotides line up with TRBD2. The CDR3 has 14 amino acids. Germline assignment: CDR1 MDHEN and CDR2 SYDVKM. The trim removed 6 bases at V and 3 bases at J, leaving 8 bases unmatched. The CDR3 DNA follows: TGTGCCAGCAGAAAGAGCGGGACCCTCTACGAGCAGTACTTC. Translation: CASRKSGTLYEQYF.

This clonotype has just a few counts. The chain carries TRBV5-5 and TRBJ2-1; the D call may be TRBD1 or TRBD2 (5 bases each). Trimming removed 0 bases at V and 2 bases at J, with 15 bases between. The CDR3 has 17 residues. The germline V gene has CDR1 SGHKS and CDR2 YYEKEE (reference sequence). The CDR3 here is CASSLGSGREAYNEQFF. The DNA for the CDR3 is TGTGCCAGCAGCTTGGGGAGCGGCAGGGAAGCCTACAATGAGCAGTTCTTC.

This clonotype was seen many times. The genes are TRBV2 and TRBJ2-7; unclear D gene. Germline V gene sequence: CDR1 SNHLY, CDR2 FYNNEI. V was cut by 0 bases and J by 1 base, with 16 bases left in between. The CDR3 spans 17 residues. CDR3 loop: CASSEAPDLDGSYEQYF. CDR3 coding DNA: TGTGCCAGCAGTGAAGCGCCGGATTTGGATGGGTCCTACGAGCAGTACTTC.

This clonotype was detected ten times or more. V usage is TRBV30 and J usage is TRBJ2-1; D is unresolved. V dropped 0 bases and J dropped 6 bases, with 9 bases sitting between them. The CDR3 is 13 residues long. Germline loops: CDR1 GTSNPN, CDR2 SVGIG (reference sequence). The CDR3 loop is CAWSVPHLNEQFF. CDR3 DNA: TGTGCCTGGAGTGTCCCCCATCTCAATGAGCAGTTCTTC.

This clonotype has only a few counts. The chain recombines TRBV6-1 with TRBJ2-5; the match to TRBD2 covers 9 bases. Germline V gives CDR1 MNHNS, CDR2 SASEGT. The CDR3 length is 15 residues. Trimming removed 7 bases from V and 2 bases from J; junction bases left unmatched: 8. CDR3 amino acids: CASNRGRGGQETQYF. The CDR3 region has the DNA TGTGCCAGCAATCGCGGGAGGGGGGGACAAGAGACCCAGTACTTC.

This clonotype occurred many times. The rearrangement links TRBV20-1 to TRBJ1-1; 10 bases fit TRBD1. With 6 bases clipped from V and 3 bases from J, the junction kept 7 bases outside the gene matches. Germline V gene sequence: CDR1 DFQATT, CDR2 SNEGSKA (reference sequence). The CDR3 has 14 amino acids. CDR3 coding DNA: TGCAGTGCAAGACCGGGACAGGGGTACACTGAAGCTTTCTTT. Residues: CSARPGQGYTEAFF.

This clonotype was found a few times. The chain links TRBV4-1 to TRBJ2-7; the D is unclear. CDR1 is MGHRA, CDR2 YSYEKL, per germline. The CDR3 totals 14 residues. Trimming cost V 4 bases and J 4 bases, with 14 bases left between them. CDR3 DNA: TGCGCCAGCAGCCTAGAGGTGGGTGCTTACGAGCAGTACTTC. This gives the protein CASSLEVGAYEQYF.

On this clonotype itself: A read error is possible here, since a much larger clone lies one base away. As DNA, the CDR3 is TGTGCCAGCAGCTTATTGGAGACAGGGGTCTACGAGCAGTACTTC. This sequence encodes CASSLLETGVYEQYF. The J gene is TRBJ2-7, the V gene TRBV11-2; 8 positions agree with TRBD1. The trim removed 2 bases at V and 3 bases at J, leaving 6 bases unmatched. Germline CDR1 and CDR2: SGHAT and FQNNGV. CDR3 length: 15 residues.

The sample holds many counts of this clonotype. The rearrangement joins TRBV11-2 to TRBJ1-1, with no clear D. The germline gives CDR1 SGHAT, CDR2 FQNNGV. This CDR3 contains 12 residues. Trimming stripped 6 bases from V and 6 bases from J, with 11 bases between. CDR3 DNA: TGTGCCAGCAGTGGGGTTTGGTCTGAAGCTTTCTTT. It specifies CASSGVWSEAFF.

This clonotype was seen a few times. This chain links TRBV28 with TRBJ2-1; 13 nucleotides agree with TRBD2. The CDR3 is 12 residues long. Germline V gene data show CDR1 as MDHEN and CDR2 as SYDVKM. V lost 10 bases, J lost 15 bases, and 9 bases stayed unmatched. The CDR3 nucleotides read TGTGCCACGAACGGACTAGCGGGAGATTTGTTCTTC. Translating gives CATNGLAGDLFF.

This clonotype was detected ten times or more. The chain employs TRBV2 and TRBJ2-5; 7 nucleotides align to TRBD2. The CDR3 runs 15 residues. Trimming at V came to 3 bases and at J to 2 bases, leaving 6 bases not matched to a gene. Germline V lookup: CDR1 SNHLY, CDR2 FYNNEI. The CDR3 DNA is TGTGCCAGCAGTGACGGGGGGATCCGACAAGAGACCCAGTACTTC. Protein: CASSDGGIRQETQYF.

The chain joins TRBV10-3 to TRBJ1-4, with D maybe TRBD1 (6 bases). The CDR3 runs to 14 residues. Trimming removed 4 bases at V and 5 bases at J, with 11 bases between. Germline CDR1 is ENHRY and CDR2 is SYGVKD. CDR3 loop: CAISAGGQNEKLFF. CDR3 coding DNA: TGTGCCATCAGTGCGGGGGGGCAGAATGAAAAACTGTTTTTT.

V usage is TRBV7-2 and J usage is TRBJ2-3; a possible D gene is TRBD2 (6 bases). Looked up from germline, CDR1 is SGHTA and CDR2 is FQGNSA. Trimming shortened V by 0 bases and J by 6 bases, and 13 bases separated the two germline ends. The CDR3 has 15 amino acids. CDR3 amino acids: CASSLAQAGGDTQYF. CDR3 in DNA: TGTGCCAGCAGCTTAGCCCAGGCTGGGGGGGATACGCAGTATTTT.

This clonotype has ten or more counts. The rearrangement links TRBV20-1 to TRBJ2-1; 11 positions match TRBD2. The ends lost 4 bases at V and 7 bases at J; junction bases unmatched: 3. In germline, CDR1 is DFQATT, CDR2 SNEGSKA (reference sequence). The CDR3 has 13 amino acids. The CDR3 loop is CSATTSGANEQFF. The CDR3 nucleotides read TGCAGTGCTACGACTAGCGGGGCGAATGAGCAGTTCTTC.

This clonotype came up many times. The chain couples TRBV7-7 to TRBJ2-5; D not certain. V shed 1 base and J shed 4 bases, with 10 bases lying between them. CDR3 length: 14 amino acids. CDR1 and CDR2 from the germline V gene are SSHAT and FNYEAQ (reference sequence). DNA of the CDR3: TGTGCCAGCAGCTTAGAGGCAGATCGAGAGACCCAGTACTTC. Translated: CASSLEADRETQYF.

This clonotype was picked up many times. This chain connects TRBV12-3 or TRBV12-4 to TRBJ2-1, with 11 positions matching TRBD1. The V segment lost 5 bases and the J segment 5 bases; nucleotides outside the gene matches: 5. This CDR3 has 15 amino acids. The CDR3 region is CASSGPGQGDNEQFF. The CDR3 DNA follows: TGTGCCAGCAGTGGGCCGGGACAGGGGGACAATGAGCAGTTCTTC.

This clonotype has a handful of counts. CDR3 nucleotides: TGTGCCAGCAGTTACTCGAGGATTCGGCGGGAGGGGGCCACCGGGGAGCTGTTTTTT. This encodes CASSYSRIRREGATGELFF. This chain uses TRBV6-6 with TRBJ2-2; 9 nucleotides match TRBD2. With 0 bases clipped from V and 4 bases from J, the junction kept 12 bases outside the gene matches. The CDR3 runs 19 residues. Germline V gene sequence: CDR1 MNHNY, CDR2 SVGAGI (reference sequence).

As regards this clonotype: A junction end diverges from the germline sequence, so it may reflect a read error. The genes are TRBV5-1 and TRBJ2-3; D may be TRBD1 (7 bases). Germline V gene lookup returns CDR1 SGHRS and CDR2 YFSETQ. This CDR3 contains 16 residues. The CDR3 coding sequence is TGTGCCAGCAGCCGGGGGAAGGGGGCCCCTACAGATACGCAGTATTTT. It codes for CASSRGKGAPTDTQYF.

In its sample, this clonotype was seen many times. The V call is TRBV20-1, the J call TRBJ1-2; tentatively, D is TRBD1 (6 bases). This CDR3 is 12 amino acids long. With 6 bases removed from V and 4 bases from J, the gap between germline ends came to 12 bases. Germline CDR1 and CDR2: DFQATT and SNEGSKA (reference sequence). Written as DNA, the CDR3 is TGCAGTGCAAACCGGGACACCTATGGCTACACCTTC. This codes for CSANRDTYGYTF.

The chain is built from TRBV29-1 and TRBJ2-1; D is unclear. V was clipped by 0 bases and J by 9 bases, with 6 bases between them. The germline gives CDR1 SQVTM, CDR2 ANQGSEA. CDR3 size: 11 residues. The CDR3 nucleotides are TGCAGCGTTGAAGATAGGACTGAGCAGTTCTTC. Translating it yields CSVEDRTEQFF.

This clonotype was observed a handful of times. This chain connects TRBV20-1 to TRBJ2-5; 7 nucleotides agree with TRBD1. The CDR3 spans 14 residues. V shed 5 bases and J 5 bases; nucleotides not matched to a gene: 11. CDR1 and CDR2 from the germline V gene are DFQATT and SNEGSKA (reference sequence). The CDR3 DNA reads as TGCAGTGCTTCTGATGACAGGGTGGATGAGACCCAGTACTTC. This sequence encodes CSASDDRVDETQYF.

This clonotype was counted at least ten times. The gene calls are TRBV28 and TRBJ2-7; D uncertain. Germline V CDR1 and CDR2: MDHEN, SYDVKM. V was cut by 7 bases and J by 3 bases, with 16 bases left in between. CDR3 size: 14 residues. This CDR3 is CASNQPGSIYEQYF. The DNA for the CDR3 is TGTGCCAGCAACCAACCTGGTTCCATCTACGAGCAGTACTTC.

Points on this clonotype: A read error may account for a junction end that differs from germline. The chain links TRBV6-1 to TRBJ2-4, with 8 positions matching TRBD2. Germline assignment: CDR1 MNHNS and CDR2 SASEGT. This CDR3 spans 13 amino acids. The CDR3 loop is CASVAGLGNIQHF. CDR3 coding DNA: TGTGCCAGCGTAGCGGGACTAGGGAACATTCAGCACTTC.

This clonotype was detected ten times or more. The V gene is TRBV18, the J gene TRBJ1-1; the match to TRBD1 covers 12 bases. Germline CDR1 and CDR2: KGHSH and LQKENI. After removal of 3 bases from V and 5 bases from J, the junction contained 7 bases not matched to a gene. This CDR3 is built from 16 residues. CDR3 sequence reads: CASSPGTGGMATEAFF. The CDR3 DNA reads TGTGCCAGCTCACCTGGGACAGGGGGCATGGCAACTGAAGCTTTCTTT.

This clonotype was seen repeatedly, ten times or more. The chain is built from TRBV20-1 and TRBJ2-5; D may be TRBD1 (5 bases). Germline V gene lookup returns CDR1 DFQATT and CDR2 SNEGSKA (reference sequence). This CDR3 has 14 residues. The V end lost 0 bases, the J end lost 6 bases, and 14 bases lay between the germline ends. The CDR3 nucleotides read TGCAGTGCTAGAGAAATGGACAACCTGAAGACCCAGTACTTC. Translated: CSAREMDNLKTQYF.

The J gene is TRBJ2-5, the V gene TRBV20-1; no clear D. Deletions cut 6 bases from V and 1 base from J, with 18 bases between. Germline V gene lookup returns CDR1 DFQATT and CDR2 SNEGSKA (reference sequence). The CDR3 consists of 15 residues. This chain's CDR3 is CSAPPVGRTQETQYF. The DNA of the CDR3 is TGCAGTGCCCCTCCCGTCGGGCGGACCCAAGAGACCCAGTACTTC.